The 29 T cell receptor beta chains listed next were all sequenced from one sample in a study of sequential checkpoint blockade in melanoma (dated by TCRdb to the late 2010s). This sample's treatment or condition label indicates: randomized to nivolumab then ipilimumab (arm A) or the reverse (arm B). The protocol used for the library was the immunoSEQ multiplex PCR assay. TCRdb stores this immuneACCESS table with in-frame sequences only. Part of the clones is absent; in the studies checked, under half of the shortfall reflects unresolved V genes, and no reason is known for the rest. The sample has about 12,000 clones on record, approximately 69% of them singletons. The top ten hold just over 25% of the sample. Source: CD8+ T cells sorted from blood (inferred from file names), taken from a patient given nivolumab and ipilimumab in sequence. These receptors were obtained from a human donor with melanoma.

V usage is TRBV9 and J usage is TRBJ1-1; 7 bases match TRBD1. Germline CDR1 reads SGDLS; CDR2 reads YYNGEE. Unmatched junction bases numbered 22, after V lost 5 bases and J lost 6 bases. The CDR3 contains 18 residues. The chain's CDR3 is CASRKLLTRDSSEPEAFF. The CDR3 nucleotides are TGTGCCAGCAGGAAGCTTCTGACAAGGGACAGCTCGGAGCCTGAAGCTTTCTTT.

Here the CDR3 reads CASSLWFERPQDEQFF. The CDR3 DNA follows: TGTGCCAGCAGCTTGTGGTTCGAGAGACCTCAGGATGAGCAGTTCTTC. This rearrangement joins TRBV5-6 to TRBJ2-1; D gene uncertain. The CDR3 covers 16 residues. V dropped 1 base and J dropped 8 bases, with 19 bases sitting between them. From germline, CDR1 is SGHDT and CDR2 YYEEEE.

The chain links TRBV7-9 to TRBJ2-3, with TRBD2 as a possible D gene (6 bases). CDR1 SEHNR and CDR2 FQNEAQ come from the germline V gene (reference sequence). V dropped 5 bases and J dropped 6 bases, with 18 bases sitting between them. The CDR3 contains 15 residues. CDR3 loop: CASSTGTLIGDTQYF. The DNA for the CDR3 is TGTGCCAGCAGCACCGGGACTCTTATAGGGGATACGCAGTATTTT.

The chain employs TRBV19 and TRBJ2-4; D remains unclear. The germline V gene has CDR1 LNHDA and CDR2 SQIVND (reference sequence). The CDR3 consists of 15 residues. V was cut by 3 bases and J by 0 bases, with 9 bases left in between. The CDR3 DNA is TGTGCCAGTAGTATGGTGCAGGTAGCCAAAAACATTCAGTACTTC. Residues: CASSMVQVAKNIQYF.

This sequence joins TRBV19 and TRBJ1-1; 8 bases line up with TRBD1. The CDR3 sequence is 14 residues long. Germline assignment: CDR1 LNHDA and CDR2 SQIVND (reference sequence). Trimming at V came to 4 bases and at J to 4 bases, leaving 5 bases not matched to a gene. CDR3 sequence: CASSKGQVFTEAFF. CDR3 DNA sequence: TGTGCCAGTAGTAAGGGACAGGTTTTCACTGAAGCTTTCTTT.

This chain links TRBV5-4 with TRBJ1-2; D might be TRBD1 (5 bases). The CDR3 extends over 14 amino acids. V was cut by 1 base and J by 5 bases, with 12 bases left in between. Germline CDR1 is SGHNT and CDR2 is YYREEE (reference sequence). In DNA, the CDR3 is TGTGCCAGCAGCTTGCGGGGGAGTGGGTATGGCTACACCTTC. Translation gives CASSLRGSGYGYTF.

This chain uses TRBV25-1 with TRBJ2-7, with D perhaps matching TRBD2 (5 bases). Deletions cut 3 bases from V and 2 bases from J, with 17 bases between. Germline-derived CDR1 and CDR2 are MGHDK and SYGVNS. The CDR3 length is 16 residues. CDR3 DNA sequence: TGTGCCAGCAGTGACCCTAACGGGAAACTTCCCTACGAGCAGTACTTC. It is translated as CASSDPNGKLPYEQYF.

The V call is TRBV4-3, the J call TRBJ2-1; the match to TRBD2 covers 9 bases. The V gene end was trimmed by 3 bases and the J gene end by 10 bases; junction bases not matched to a gene: 13. The CDR3 has 16 residues. Germline-derived CDR1 and CDR2 are LGHNA and YSLEER. In DNA form, the CDR3 reads TGCGCCAGCAGCCAGGCCTGGGTGCGGGGGGGCGAGGAGCAGTTCTTC. Its protein is CASSQAWVRGGEEQFF.

The CDR3 loop is CASNDGVSYEQYF. The CDR3 DNA follows: TGTGCCAGCAACGACGGAGTCTCCTACGAGCAGTACTTC. This chain links TRBV6-1 with TRBJ2-7; no clear D gene. V dropped 7 bases and J dropped 0 bases, with 10 bases sitting between them. The CDR3 contains 13 residues. In germline, CDR1 is MNHNS, CDR2 SASEGT.

CDR3 bases: TGTGCCACCGGACAGGGAGGGATCACTGAAGCTTTCTTT. Protein sequence: CATGQGGITEAFF. The genes are TRBV2 and TRBJ1-1; 8 bases match TRBD1. J was trimmed by 4 bases and V by 10 bases; bases with no gene match: 8. The CDR3 runs 13 residues. From germline, CDR1 is SNHLY and CDR2 FYNNEI.

The count of this clone is one. The rearrangement links TRBV7-6 to TRBJ2-7; TRBD2 is a possible D gene (6 bases). Germline CDR1 is SGHVS and CDR2 is FNYEAQ. V was pared by 1 base and J by 3 bases, with 7 bases between. The CDR3 covers 13 residues. The CDR3 is CASSLGGLYEQYF. DNA for the CDR3: TGTGCCAGCAGCTTAGGGGGACTCTACGAGCAGTACTTC.

The V and J genes are TRBV7-6 and TRBJ2-1, with 8 bases aligning to TRBD2. The germline V gene has CDR1 SGHVS and CDR2 FNYEAQ. V trimming: 3 bases; J trimming: 4 bases; junction bases outside the gene matches: 2. This CDR3 comprises 14 residues. CDR3 amino acids: CASSFGTSYNEQFF. As DNA, the CDR3 is TGTGCCAGCAGCTTCGGGACTAGTTACAATGAGCAGTTCTTC. Full variable domain (remainder filled in from reference TRBV7-6 and TRBJ2-1): GAGVSQSPRYKVTKRGQDVALRCDPISGHVSLYWYRQALGQGPEFLTYFNYEAQQDKSGLPNDRFSAERPEGSISTLTIQRTEQRDSAMYRCASSFGTSYNEQFFGPGTRLTVL.

This clone has just one count. This chain links TRBV5-1 with TRBJ2-3, with D tentatively TRBD2 (6 bases). This CDR3 has 14 residues. Trimming stripped 5 bases from V and 4 bases from J, with 14 bases between. The germline V gene has CDR1 SGHRS and CDR2 YFSETQ. CDR3 DNA sequence: TGCGCCAGCAGTCGCGCGGGGACGGCAGATACGCAGTATTTT. Translating it yields CASSRAGTADTQYF.

As for this clone: A junction boundary mismatches the germline segment, possibly from a read error. The same CDR3 can be traced to other DNA sequences in this sample. The chain couples TRBV27 to TRBJ1-6; tentative D call: TRBD1 (6 bases). Germline lookup yields CDR1 MNHEY and CDR2 SMNVEV (reference sequence). There are 13 residues in the CDR3. CDR3 region: CASSWNRESPLHF. CDR3 sequence (DNA): TGTGCCAGTAGTTGGAACAGGGAGTCACCCCTCCACTTT.

The chain joins TRBV7-6 to TRBJ2-6; D remains ambiguous. The CDR3 spans 13 residues. From germline, CDR1 is SGHVS and CDR2 FNYEAQ. V lost 4 bases and J 1 base, leaving 2 bases between the germline ends. CDR3 sequence: CASSSSGANVLTF. The CDR3 DNA follows: TGTGCCAGCAGCTCTTCTGGGGCCAACGTCCTGACTTTC.

This clone was picked up a small number of times. A far larger clone is off by one base, so a read error is likely. Additional DNA sequences in this sample encode the identical CDR3. The chain couples TRBV5-8 to TRBJ2-2, with unresolved D. The CDR3 has 14 residues. Trimming stripped 4 bases from V and 1 base from J, with 8 bases between. Germline CDR1 reads SGHTS; CDR2 reads YDEGEE. The CDR3 DNA reads TGTGCCAGCAGCCCCCGACAGAACACCGGGGAGCTGTTTTTT. It codes for CASSPRQNTGELFF.

This clone was observed a handful of times. The chain is built from TRBV23-1 and TRBJ2-7; 9 bases map to TRBD2. TRBV23-1 belongs to the ORF category, with a function that is uncertain. The length of the CDR3 is 15 residues. With 2 bases clipped from V and 5 bases from J, the junction kept 7 bases outside the gene matches. Written as DNA, the CDR3 is TGCGCCAGCAGTCAAGGCGGGAGGGCCAGGAACGAGCAGTACTTC. Protein sequence: CASSQGGRARNEQYF.

V is TRBV5-1 and J is TRBJ2-1, with 9 bases identical to TRBD1. CDR1 is SGHRS, CDR2 YFSETQ, per germline. V lost 5 bases and J lost 6; bases outside the gene matches: 9. The CDR3 is made up of 15 amino acids. This CDR3 reads CASRDGTGRFNEQFF. The CDR3 DNA sequence: TGCGCCAGCAGGGACGGGACAGGGAGGTTCAATGAGCAGTTCTTC.

The chain uses TRBV10-2 and TRBJ1-4; D possibly corresponds to TRBD1 (5 bases). Germline values: CDR1 WSHSY, CDR2 SAAADI. Trimming cost V 0 bases and J 12 bases, with 11 bases left between them. The CDR3 sequence is 13 residues long. The CDR3 loop reads CASSESGGRELFF. The CDR3 nucleotides read TGCGCCAGCAGTGAGTCCGGGGGGAGAGAACTGTTTTTT.

The rearrangement uses TRBV6-1 and TRBJ1-1; no reliable D call. Per the germline V gene, CDR1 is MNHNS and CDR2 is SASEGT. This CDR3 contains 13 residues. The V gene lost 7 bases and the J gene lost 0 bases, with 9 bases spanning the gap. CDR3 nucleotide sequence: TGTGCCAGCATCAAAACACTGAACACTGAAGCTTTCTTT. Its translation is CASIKTLNTEAFF.

The chain links TRBV9 to TRBJ2-1, with D possibly matching TRBD1 (6 bases). CDR1 SGDLS and CDR2 YYNGEE come from the germline V gene. The CDR3 runs 15 residues. V was cut by 4 bases and J by 0 bases, with 11 bases left in between. CDR3 protein: CASSRTVSSYNEQFF. The DNA for the CDR3 is TGTGCCAGCAGCCGGACAGTGAGCTCCTACAATGAGCAGTTCTTC.

The chain joins TRBV19 to TRBJ1-6, with D possibly TRBD1 on 6 matching bases. Germline V lookup: CDR1 LNHDA, CDR2 SQIVND (reference sequence). The CDR3 has 15 amino acids. The ends were cut back, 5 bases at V and 5 bases at J, with 13 bases in the middle. CDR3 in DNA: TGTGCCAGTAGTTTCGGACAGTCCAATAATTCACCCCTCCACTTT. This translates into CASSFGQSNNSPLHF.

The V gene is TRBV13, the J gene TRBJ1-1, with TRBD1 as a possible D gene (5 bases). Trimming removed 11 bases at V and 5 bases at J, with 15 bases between. CDR3 length: 12 residues. Germline V gives CDR1 PRHDT, CDR2 FYEKMQ (reference sequence). The CDR3: CAGTPGGTEAFF. The DNA of the CDR3 is TGTGCCGGCACGCCGGGGGGAACTGAAGCTTTCTTT.

The rearrangement links TRBV2 to TRBJ2-3, with D possibly TRBD2 on 5 matching bases. From germline, CDR1 is SNHLY and CDR2 FYNNEI. CDR3 length: 11 residues. With 6 bases removed from V and 9 bases from J, the gap between germline ends came to 10 bases. The CDR3 loop is CASREEKTQYF. In DNA, the CDR3 is TGTGCCAGCAGGGAGGAAAAGACGCAGTATTTT. Drawing the rest from reference TRBV2 and TRBJ2-3, the complete variable domain is EPEVTQTPSHQVTQMGQEVILRCVPISNHLYFYWYRQILGQKVEFLVSFYNNEISEKSEIFDDQFSVERPDGSNFTLKIRSTKLEDSAMYFCASREEKTQYFGPGTRLTVL.

V and J are TRBV6-1 and TRBJ2-1; TRBD1 aligns across 7 bases. V was clipped by 2 bases and J by 4 bases; unmatched bases: 5. Germline assignment: CDR1 MNHNS and CDR2 SASEGT. This CDR3 has 15 residues. CDR3: CASSETGTAYNEQFF. The DNA of the CDR3 is TGTGCCAGCAGTGAAACCGGGACAGCATACAATGAGCAGTTCTTC.

The rearrangement joins TRBV11-2 to TRBJ1-5; 11 nucleotides match TRBD1. With 6 bases clipped from V and 3 bases from J, the junction kept 4 bases outside the gene matches. The length of the CDR3 is 15 residues. Germline V gene sequence: CDR1 SGHAT, CDR2 FQNNGV. The CDR3 DNA sequence: TGTGCCAGCAGTCAGGACAGGGGGCTCAATCAGCCCCAGCATTTT. Its protein is CASSQDRGLNQPQHF.

This rearrangement joins TRBV7-2 to TRBJ2-7; D gene unclear. The CDR3 is made up of 15 amino acids. The germline gives CDR1 SGHTA, CDR2 FQGNSA. Trimming removed 0 bases from V and 0 bases from J, with 9 bases in between. In DNA form, the CDR3 reads TGTGCCAGCAGCTTAGCGAACCCGAGCTCCTACGAGCAGTACTTC. Translation gives CASSLANPSSYEQYF.

The chain has TRBV5-6 and TRBJ1-2; D unclear. The germline V gene encodes CDR1 SGHDT and CDR2 YYEEEE. There are 15 residues in the CDR3. V lost 4 bases and J lost 5, with 18 bases in between. CDR3 bases: TGTGCCAGCAGCCCTTACTTTCCCGCAACTTATGGCTACACCTTC. It translates to CASSPYFPATYGYTF.

This clone was picked up a small number of times. The chain employs TRBV5-1 and TRBJ1-2, with D possibly TRBD1 on 5 matching bases. The germline V gene encodes CDR1 SGHRS and CDR2 YFSETQ. The CDR3 loop spans 14 amino acids. V was cut by 0 bases and J by 2 bases, with 8 bases left in between. CDR3 in amino acids: CASSLEPGNYGYTF. Written as DNA, the CDR3 is TGCGCCAGCAGCTTGGAGCCAGGGAACTATGGCTACACCTTC.